The present TCR beta chain was sequenced within a study of cytomegalovirus exposure and HLA in healthy donors. Study-wide points: Using a false discovery rate of 0.05, a later analysis showed that approximately 16,000 TCR beta sequences were associated with HLA alleles. The classifier reportedly diagnosed cytomegalovirus status with high specificity and sensitivity. In presence/absence analyses, roughly uniform sequencing depth across donors was assumed.

13 Jbeta primers and 60 Vbeta primers were used for the PCR. TCRdb keeps only in-frame clones here, not all; method: immunoSEQ multiplex PCR. The sample records roughly 130,000 clones, around 70% being singletons. As concerns this clone: What it binds is not known.

Unrecorded immune exposure was likely among donors, who were nominally healthy when sampled. V lost 6 bases and J lost 5; bases outside the gene matches: 6. CDR1 and CDR2 from the germline V gene are ENHRY and SYGVKD. This CDR3 has 13 amino acids. Sequenced input: PBMCs. This clonotype was obtained from a woman aged 40 to 50 in good health and CMV-seropositive. J is TRBJ2-5 and V is TRBV10-3, with 7 bases lining up with TRBD2. The CDR3 DNA reads as TGTGCCATCAGCACGGGAGCGGGGGAGACCCAGTACTTC. This sequence encodes CAISTGAGETQYF.